This T cell receptor beta chain was captured in a study of blood T cell repertoires in COVID-19. Study-level information: Some COVID-19 samples were acute and others convalescent; all came from the United States, Italy and Spain.

The CDR3 is 16 amino acids. The V gene end was trimmed by 4 bases and the J gene end by 1 base; junction bases not matched to a gene: 10. Germline V lookup: CDR1 SGHTS, CDR2 YDEGEE. Clones were read by immunoSEQ multiplex PCR, and TCRdb kept only the in-frame ones, dropping some. The sample holds approximately 37,000 clones, 86% seen once. The chain combines TRBV5-8 with TRBJ2-5; TRBD1 agrees at 7 bases. This TCR was recovered from a man between 45 and 60 years old in a cohort sampled during active COVID-19. Sequenced material: peripheral blood. The CDR3 DNA reads TGTGCCAGCAGCCAGGGACAGCTGAGGGGCCAAGAGACCCAGTACTTC. It is translated as CASSQGQLRGQETQYF.